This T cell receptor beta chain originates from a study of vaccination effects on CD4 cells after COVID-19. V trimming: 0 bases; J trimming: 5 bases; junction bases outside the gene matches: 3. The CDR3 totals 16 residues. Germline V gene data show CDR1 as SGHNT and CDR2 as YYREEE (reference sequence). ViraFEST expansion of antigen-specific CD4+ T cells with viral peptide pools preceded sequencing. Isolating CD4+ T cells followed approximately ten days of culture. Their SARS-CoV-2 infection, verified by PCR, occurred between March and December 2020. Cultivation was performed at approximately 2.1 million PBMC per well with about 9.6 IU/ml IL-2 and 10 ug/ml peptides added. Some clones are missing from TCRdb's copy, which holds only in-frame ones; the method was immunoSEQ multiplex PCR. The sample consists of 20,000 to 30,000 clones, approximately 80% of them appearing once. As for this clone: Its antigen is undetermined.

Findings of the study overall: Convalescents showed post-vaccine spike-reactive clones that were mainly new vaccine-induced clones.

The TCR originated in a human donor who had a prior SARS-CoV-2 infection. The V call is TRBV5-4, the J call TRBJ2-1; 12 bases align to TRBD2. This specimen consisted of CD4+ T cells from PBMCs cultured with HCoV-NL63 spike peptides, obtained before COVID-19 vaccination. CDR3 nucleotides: TGTGCCAGCAGCTTGGGACTAGCGGGGGCTAACAATGAGCAGTTCTTC. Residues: CASSLGLAGANNEQFF.